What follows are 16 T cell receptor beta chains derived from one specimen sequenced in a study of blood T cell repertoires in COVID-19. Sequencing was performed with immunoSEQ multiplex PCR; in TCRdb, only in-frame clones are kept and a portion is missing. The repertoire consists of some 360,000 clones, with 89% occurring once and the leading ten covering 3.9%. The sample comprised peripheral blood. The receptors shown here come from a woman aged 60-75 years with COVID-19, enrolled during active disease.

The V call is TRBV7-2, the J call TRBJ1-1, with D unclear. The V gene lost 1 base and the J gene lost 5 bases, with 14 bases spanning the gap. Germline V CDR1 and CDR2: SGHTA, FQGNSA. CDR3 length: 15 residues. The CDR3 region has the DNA TGTGCCAGCAGCTTAGTAGGAGCGGCGGGGACTGAAGCTTTCTTT. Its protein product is CASSLVGAAGTEAFF.

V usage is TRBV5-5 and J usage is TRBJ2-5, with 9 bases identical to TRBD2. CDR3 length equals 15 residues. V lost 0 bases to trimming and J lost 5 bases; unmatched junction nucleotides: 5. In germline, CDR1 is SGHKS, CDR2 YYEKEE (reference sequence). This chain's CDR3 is CASSLGTSELETQYF. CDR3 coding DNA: TGTGCCAGCAGCTTGGGGACTAGCGAGTTGGAGACCCAGTACTTC.

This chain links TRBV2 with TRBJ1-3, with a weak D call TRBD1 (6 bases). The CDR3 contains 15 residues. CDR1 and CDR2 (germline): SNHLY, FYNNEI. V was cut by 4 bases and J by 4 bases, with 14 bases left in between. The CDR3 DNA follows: TGTGCCAGCAGTGGAAGGACAGATGGGGGAAACACCATATATTTT. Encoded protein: CASSGRTDGGNTIYF. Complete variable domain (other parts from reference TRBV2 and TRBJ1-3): EPEVTQTPSHQVTQMGQEVILRCVPISNHLYFYWYRQILGQKVEFLVSFYNNEISEKSEIFDDQFSVERPDGSNFTLKIRSTKLEDSAMYFCASSGRTDGGNTIYFGEGSWLTVV.

The CDR3 is CSVFDRGWTDTQYF. CDR3 nucleotides: TGCAGCGTTTTCGACAGGGGTTGGACAGATACGCAGTATTTT. The genes are TRBV29-1 and TRBJ2-3, with 8 bases that match TRBD1. CDR3 size: 14 residues. CDR1 SQVTM and CDR2 ANQGSEA come from the germline V gene. V shed 5 bases, J shed 3 bases, and the junction held 7 bases outside the gene matches.

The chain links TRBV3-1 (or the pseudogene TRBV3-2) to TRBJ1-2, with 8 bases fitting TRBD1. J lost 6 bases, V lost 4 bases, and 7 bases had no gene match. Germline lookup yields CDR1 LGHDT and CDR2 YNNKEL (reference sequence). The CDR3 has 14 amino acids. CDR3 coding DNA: TGTGCCAGCAGCCTCCGGGACAGGAGGAATGGCTACACCTTC. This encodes CASSLRDRRNGYTF.

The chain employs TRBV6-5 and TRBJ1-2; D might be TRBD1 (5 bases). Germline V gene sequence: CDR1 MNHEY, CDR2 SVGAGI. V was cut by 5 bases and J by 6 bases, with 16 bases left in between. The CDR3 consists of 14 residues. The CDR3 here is CASSITGGTNGYTF. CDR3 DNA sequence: TGTGCCAGCAGTATCACGGGAGGGACTAATGGCTACACCTTC.

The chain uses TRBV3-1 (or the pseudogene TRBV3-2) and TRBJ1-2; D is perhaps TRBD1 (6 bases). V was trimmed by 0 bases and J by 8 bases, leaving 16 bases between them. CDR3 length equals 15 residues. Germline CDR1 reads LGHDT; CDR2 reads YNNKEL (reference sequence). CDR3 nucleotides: TGTGCCAGCAGCCAAGATTTTGGGGGCACGGGCGGCTACACCTTC. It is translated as CASSQDFGGTGGYTF.

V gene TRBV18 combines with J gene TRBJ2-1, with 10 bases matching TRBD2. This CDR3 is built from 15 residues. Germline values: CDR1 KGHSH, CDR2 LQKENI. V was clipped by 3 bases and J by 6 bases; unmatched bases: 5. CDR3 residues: CASSPLAGASNEQFF. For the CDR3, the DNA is TGTGCCAGCTCACCTCTAGCGGGGGCATCCAATGAGCAGTTCTTC.

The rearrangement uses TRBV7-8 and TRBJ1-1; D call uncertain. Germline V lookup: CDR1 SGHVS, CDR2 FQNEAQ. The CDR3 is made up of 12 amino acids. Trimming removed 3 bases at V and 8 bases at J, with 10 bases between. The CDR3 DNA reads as TGTGCCAGCAGCTTCCCCGGCGGCGAAGCTTTCTTT. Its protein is CASSFPGGEAFF.

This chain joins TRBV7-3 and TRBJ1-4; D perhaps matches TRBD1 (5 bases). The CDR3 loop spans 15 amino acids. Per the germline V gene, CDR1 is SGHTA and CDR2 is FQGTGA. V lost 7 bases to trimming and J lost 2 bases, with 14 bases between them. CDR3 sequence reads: CASTWGPSTNEKLFF. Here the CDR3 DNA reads TGTGCCAGCACCTGGGGCCCTTCGACTAATGAAAAACTGTTTTTT.

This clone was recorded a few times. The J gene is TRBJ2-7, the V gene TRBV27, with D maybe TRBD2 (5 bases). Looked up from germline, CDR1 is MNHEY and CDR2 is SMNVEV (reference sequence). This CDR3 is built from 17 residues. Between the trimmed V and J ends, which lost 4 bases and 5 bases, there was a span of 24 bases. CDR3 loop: CASSSLLRAPALDEQYF. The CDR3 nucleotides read TGTGCCAGCAGTTCGCTCTTGAGGGCCCCCGCACTTGACGAGCAGTACTTC.

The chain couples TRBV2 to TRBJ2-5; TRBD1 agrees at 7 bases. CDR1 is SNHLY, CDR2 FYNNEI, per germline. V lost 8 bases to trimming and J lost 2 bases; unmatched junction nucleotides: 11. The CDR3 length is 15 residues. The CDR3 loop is CASSLQGNLQETQYF. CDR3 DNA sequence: TGTGCCAGCTCGCTACAGGGGAACTTACAAGAGACCCAGTACTTC.

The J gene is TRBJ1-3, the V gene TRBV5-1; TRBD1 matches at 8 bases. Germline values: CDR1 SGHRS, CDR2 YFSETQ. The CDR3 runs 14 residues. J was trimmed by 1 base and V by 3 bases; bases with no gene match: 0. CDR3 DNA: TGCGCCAGCAGCTGGACAGGGTCTGGAAACACCATATATTTT. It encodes CASSWTGSGNTIYF.

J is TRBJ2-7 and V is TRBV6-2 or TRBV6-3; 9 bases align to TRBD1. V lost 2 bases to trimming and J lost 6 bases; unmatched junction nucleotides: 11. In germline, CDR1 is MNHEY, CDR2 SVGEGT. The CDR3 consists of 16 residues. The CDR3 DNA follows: TGTGCCAGCAGTTACACCACCGGGACAGGGTTGGCCGAGCAGTACTTC. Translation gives CASSYTTGTGLAEQYF.

This CDR3 is CASSRQGRTGELFF. As DNA, the CDR3 is TGTGCCAGCAGTCGACAGGGAAGGACCGGGGAGCTGTTTTTT. V is TRBV6-5 and J is TRBJ2-2; the match to TRBD1 covers 7 bases. This CDR3 is 14 amino acids long. The V gene end was trimmed by 5 bases and the J gene end by 5 bases; junction bases not matched to a gene: 5. CDR1 is MNHEY, CDR2 SVGAGI, per germline.

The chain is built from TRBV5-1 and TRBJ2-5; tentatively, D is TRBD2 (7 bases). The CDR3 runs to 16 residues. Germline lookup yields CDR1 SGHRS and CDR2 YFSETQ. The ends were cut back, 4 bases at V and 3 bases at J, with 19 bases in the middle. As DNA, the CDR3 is TGCGCCAGCAGCCCGCTAAGGGGGGGACGAGAAGAGACCCAGTACTTC. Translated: CASSPLRGGREETQYF. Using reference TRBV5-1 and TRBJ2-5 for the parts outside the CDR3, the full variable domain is KAGVTQTPRYLIKTRGQQVTLSCSPISGHRSVSWYQQTPGQGLQFLFEYFSETQRNKGNFPGRFSGRQFSNSRSEMNVSTLELGDSALYLCASSPLRGGREETQYFGPGTRLLVL.